This record concerns one T cell receptor beta chain sequence. This entry belongs to a study of blood T cell repertoires in COVID-19. As for the study in general: Material from acute and convalescent COVID-19 was sourced from the United States, Italy and Spain. The analysed material was cDNA or gDNA that came from T cells, B-cell-depleted T cells, or PBMCs.

Germline CDR1 and CDR2: SGHNT and YYREEE (reference sequence). V was trimmed by 7 bases and J by 9 bases, leaving 20 bases between them. CDR3 length: 14 amino acids. Profiled with immunoSEQ multiplex PCR; TCRdb holds only in-frame clones, not every one. The repertoire holds about 48,000 clones, with 75% to 95% as singletons. The receptor was derived from an older man with acute or convalescent COVID-19. The specimen sequenced was peripheral blood. The J gene is TRBJ2-1, the V gene TRBV5-4; D perhaps matches TRBD1 (5 bases). CDR3 sequence reads: CASGWQGRTGEQFF. The CDR3, as DNA: TGTGCCAGCGGCTGGCAGGGTCGTACAGGTGAGCAGTTCTTC.